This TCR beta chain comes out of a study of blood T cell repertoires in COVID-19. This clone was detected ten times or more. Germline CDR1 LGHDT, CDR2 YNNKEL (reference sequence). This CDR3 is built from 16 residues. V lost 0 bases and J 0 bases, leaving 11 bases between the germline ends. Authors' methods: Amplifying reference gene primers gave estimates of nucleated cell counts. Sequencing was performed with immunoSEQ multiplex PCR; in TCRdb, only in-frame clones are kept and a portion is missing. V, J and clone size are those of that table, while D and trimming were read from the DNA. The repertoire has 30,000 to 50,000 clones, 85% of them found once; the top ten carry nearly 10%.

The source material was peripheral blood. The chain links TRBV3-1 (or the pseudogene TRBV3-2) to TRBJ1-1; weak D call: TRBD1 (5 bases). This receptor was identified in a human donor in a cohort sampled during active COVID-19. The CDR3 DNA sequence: TGTGCCAGCAGCCAAGAGGGGGGTAACATGAACACTGAAGCTTTCTTT. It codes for CASSQEGGNMNTEAFF.